The clone carrying this T cell receptor (beta chain) is a singleton in its sample. The antigen is not known. The assay was immunoSEQ multiplex PCR, and TCRdb's table has in-frame clones only and misses some. The data show about 120,000 clones, with roughly 87% seen just once and approximately 9.2% held by the top ten. CDR1 and CDR2 from the germline V gene are MNHEY and SVGAGI. V trimming: 4 bases; J trimming: 4 bases; junction bases outside the gene matches: 8. The CDR3 has 16 amino acids. The data stem from a study of T cell responses to AZD1222 COVID-19 vaccine. Study-wide results and caveats: Donors in the cohort were predominantly white British and more often female, and clonal diversity was possibly underestimated. Vaccine-associated CD4 TCRs spanned spike, dominant at 160-218 and 743-854.

The chain links TRBV6-5 to TRBJ2-3, with 10 nucleotides matching TRBD2. This TCR came from an adult in good health. Sequencing used peripheral blood, obtained on day 0 of AZD1222 vaccination. The CDR3 nucleotides are TGTGCCAGCAGTTCCCCTAGCGGGAGAGTTCCAGATACGCAGTATTTT. Translation gives CASSSPSGRVPDTQYF.